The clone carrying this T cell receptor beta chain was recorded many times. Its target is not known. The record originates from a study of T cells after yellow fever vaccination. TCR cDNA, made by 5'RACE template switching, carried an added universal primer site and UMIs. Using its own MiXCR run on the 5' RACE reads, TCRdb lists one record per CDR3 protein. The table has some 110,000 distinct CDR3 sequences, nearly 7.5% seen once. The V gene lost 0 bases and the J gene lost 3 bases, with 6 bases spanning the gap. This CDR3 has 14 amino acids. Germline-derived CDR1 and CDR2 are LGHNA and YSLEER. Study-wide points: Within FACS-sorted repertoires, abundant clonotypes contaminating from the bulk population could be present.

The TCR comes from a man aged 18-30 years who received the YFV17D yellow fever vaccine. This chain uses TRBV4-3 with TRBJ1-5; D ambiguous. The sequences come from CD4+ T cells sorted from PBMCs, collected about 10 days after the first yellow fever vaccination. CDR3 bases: TGCGCCAGCAGCCAAGAGCTGCTCAATCAGCCCCAGCATTTT. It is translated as CASSQELLNQPQHF.